This paragraph covers one T cell receptor beta chain sequence. Its specificity is unknown. This entry is derived from a study of CD8+ T cells in alopecia areata. The CDR3 contains 14 residues. Germline lookup yields CDR1 MNHEY and CDR2 SVGAGI. With 5 bases clipped from V and 12 bases from J, the junction kept 11 bases outside the gene matches. Findings of the study overall: Sharing of TCRs across patients appeared less clear than in mice, possibly for HLA-related reasons. Lesional scalp exceeded normal scalp in clonality, especially in alopecia totalis/universalis.

cDNA serving as the sequencing template came from extracted, reverse transcribed RNA. Generated by immunoSEQ multiplex PCR, the TCRdb table keeps only in-frame clones and is missing some. The sample holds 75,000 to 100,000 clones, around 44% seen once. The sample consisted of CD4+ T cells sorted from blood. This chain links TRBV6-5 with TRBJ2-1, with TRBD1 matching 9 bases. The receptor was derived from a human donor with alopecia areata. This chain's CDR3 is CASSQGTGFSGQFF. In DNA form, the CDR3 reads TGTGCCAGCAGTCAGGGGACAGGGTTTAGCGGGCAGTTCTTC.